Each of the 2 T cell receptor beta chains below was sequenced from the same sample in a study of beta chain features in type 1 diabetes (dated by TCRdb to between 2017 and 2018). The method was the immunoSEQ multiplex PCR assay. The entire amount of isolated RNA was reverse transcribed using the High Capacity cDNA Reverse Transcription Kit, so the sequenced TCRB transcripts were expressed ones. Entries here come from immuneACCESS through TCRdb and include only in-frame sequences with V and J called. Some clones fail to appear in such tables; in the studies checked, an unresolved V gene covers under half of the shortfall, and the cause of the remainder is unknown. The sample table contains under 950,000 clones; only one count was recorded for roughly 15% of them. The top ten constitute around 0.02% of the sample. Sequencing used naive CD4+ T cells from blood. The sample's cell subset or site label is to be understood as: true naive CD4+ T cells. These receptors were obtained from a woman between 18 and 29 years old in good health.

This clone turned up a few times. The rearrangement uses TRBV25-1 and TRBJ2-1, with TRBD2 identical over 8 bases. This CDR3 has 14 amino acids. CDR1 MGHDK and CDR2 SYGVNS come from the germline V gene. V trimming: 5 bases; J trimming: 3 bases; junction bases outside the gene matches: 3. The CDR3 is CASSSGRLYNEQFF. DNA for the CDR3: TGTGCCAGCAGTAGCGGGAGACTCTACAATGAGCAGTTCTTC.

This clone showed up just a few times. The J gene is TRBJ2-5, the V gene TRBV5-1; no reliable D call. The CDR3 is 12 amino acids. With 4 bases removed from V and 0 bases from J, the gap between germline ends came to 4 bases. Germline values: CDR1 SGHRS, CDR2 YFSETQ. Here the CDR3 reads CASSAYQETQYF. Written as DNA, the CDR3 is TGCGCCAGCAGCGCGTACCAAGAGACCCAGTACTTC.